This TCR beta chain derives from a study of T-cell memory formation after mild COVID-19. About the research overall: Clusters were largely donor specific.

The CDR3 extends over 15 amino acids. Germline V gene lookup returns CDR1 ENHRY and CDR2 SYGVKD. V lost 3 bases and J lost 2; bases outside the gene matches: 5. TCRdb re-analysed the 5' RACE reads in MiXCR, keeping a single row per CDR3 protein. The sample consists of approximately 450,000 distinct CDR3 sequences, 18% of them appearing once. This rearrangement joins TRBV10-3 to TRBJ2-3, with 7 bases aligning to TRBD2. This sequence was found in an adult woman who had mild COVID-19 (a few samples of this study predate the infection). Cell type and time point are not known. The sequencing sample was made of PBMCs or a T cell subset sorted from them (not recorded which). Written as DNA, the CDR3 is TGTGCCATCAGTGAACGACTAGCCATCACAGATACGCAGTATTTT. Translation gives CAISERLAITDTQYF.